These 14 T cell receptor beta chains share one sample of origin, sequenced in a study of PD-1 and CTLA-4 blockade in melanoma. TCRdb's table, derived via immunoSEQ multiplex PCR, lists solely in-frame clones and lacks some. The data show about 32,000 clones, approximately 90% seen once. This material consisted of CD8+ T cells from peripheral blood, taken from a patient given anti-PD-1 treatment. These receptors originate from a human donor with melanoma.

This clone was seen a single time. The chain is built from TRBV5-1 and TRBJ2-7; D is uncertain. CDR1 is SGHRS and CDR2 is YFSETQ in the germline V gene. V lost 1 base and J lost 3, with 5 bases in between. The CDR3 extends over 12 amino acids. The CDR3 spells CASSLNGYEQYF. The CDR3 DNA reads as TGCGCCAGCAGCTTGAACGGCTACGAGCAGTACTTC.

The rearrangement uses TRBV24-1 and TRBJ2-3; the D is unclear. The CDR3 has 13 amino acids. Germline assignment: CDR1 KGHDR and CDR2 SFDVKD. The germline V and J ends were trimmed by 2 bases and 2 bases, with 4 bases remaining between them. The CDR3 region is CATSDSDTDTQYF. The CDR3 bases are TGTGCCACCAGTGATTCAGACACAGATACGCAGTATTTT.

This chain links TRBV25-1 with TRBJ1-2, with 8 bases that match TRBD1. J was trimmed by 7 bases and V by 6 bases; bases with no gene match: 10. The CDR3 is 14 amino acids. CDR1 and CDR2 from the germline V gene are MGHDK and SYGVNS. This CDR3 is CASSPGQGRGGYTF. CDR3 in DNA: TGTGCCAGCAGCCCTGGACAGGGCAGGGGTGGCTACACCTTC.

The CDR3 region has the DNA TGTGCCAGCAGTGACAGGGGGCGGAATGAGCAGTTCTTC. Its translation: CASSDRGRNEQFF. The chain recombines TRBV6-4 with TRBJ2-1, with TRBD1 identical over 7 bases. The CDR3 runs 13 residues. V gave up 2 bases and J gave up 7 bases; unmatched junction bases: 2. Germline-derived CDR1 and CDR2 are MRHNA and SNTAGT.

The CDR3 nucleotides are TGTGCCAGCAGTGAACAGGCGGGCAATCAGCCCCAGCATTTT. Translation gives CASSEQAGNQPQHF. The chain recombines TRBV6-1 with TRBJ1-5; D is unresolved. This CDR3 region has 14 residues. The V gene's germline CDR1 is MNHNS and CDR2 SASEGT. Trimming removed 2 bases from V and 2 bases from J, with 7 bases in between.

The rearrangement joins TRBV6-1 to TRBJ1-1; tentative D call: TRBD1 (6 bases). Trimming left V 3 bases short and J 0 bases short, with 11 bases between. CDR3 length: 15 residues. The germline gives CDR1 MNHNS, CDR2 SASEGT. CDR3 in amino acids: CASSEGAAMNTEAFF. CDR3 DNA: TGTGCCAGCAGTGAGGGGGCCGCCATGAACACTGAAGCTTTCTTT.

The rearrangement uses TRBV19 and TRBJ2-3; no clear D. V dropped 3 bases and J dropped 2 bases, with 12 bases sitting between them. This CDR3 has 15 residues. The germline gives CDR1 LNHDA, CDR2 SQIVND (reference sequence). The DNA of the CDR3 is TGTGCCAGTAGTATTGGCGTGGGGTCCACAGATACGCAGTATTTT. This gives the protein CASSIGVGSTDTQYF.

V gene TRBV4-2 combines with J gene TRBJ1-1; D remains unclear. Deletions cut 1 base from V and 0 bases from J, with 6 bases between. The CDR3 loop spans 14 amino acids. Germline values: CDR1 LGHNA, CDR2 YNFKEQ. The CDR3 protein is CASSQVPMNTEAFF. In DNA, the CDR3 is TGTGCCAGCAGCCAAGTCCCAATGAACACTGAAGCTTTCTTT.

CDR3 protein: CASREGGRAFF. DNA of the CDR3: TGTGCCAGCAGGGAAGGGGGCCGAGCTTTCTTT. The V gene is TRBV9, the J gene TRBJ1-1, with TRBD1 matching 7 bases. V dropped 5 bases and J dropped 10; count of bases not matched to a gene: 5. Germline V gene lookup returns CDR1 SGDLS and CDR2 YYNGEE. The CDR3 runs 11 residues.

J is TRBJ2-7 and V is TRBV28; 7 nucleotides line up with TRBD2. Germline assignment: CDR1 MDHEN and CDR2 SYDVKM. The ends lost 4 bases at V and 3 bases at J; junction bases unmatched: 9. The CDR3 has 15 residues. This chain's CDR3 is CASSYTGTINYEQYF. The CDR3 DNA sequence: TGTGCCAGCAGTTATACCGGGACTATTAACTACGAGCAGTACTTC.

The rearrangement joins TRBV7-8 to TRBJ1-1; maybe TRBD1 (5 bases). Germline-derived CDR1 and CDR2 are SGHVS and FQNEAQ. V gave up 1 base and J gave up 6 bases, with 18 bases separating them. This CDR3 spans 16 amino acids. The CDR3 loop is CASSLGDTGREAEAFF. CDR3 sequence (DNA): TGTGCCAGCAGCTTAGGCGACACGGGACGGGAGGCTGAAGCTTTCTTT.

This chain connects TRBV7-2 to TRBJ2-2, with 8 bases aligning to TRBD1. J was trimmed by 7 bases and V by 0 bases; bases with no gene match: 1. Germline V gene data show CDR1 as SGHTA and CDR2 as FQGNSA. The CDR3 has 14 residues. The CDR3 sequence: CASSLAGTGGELFF. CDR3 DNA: TGTGCCAGCAGCTTAGCCGGGACAGGCGGGGAGCTGTTTTTT.

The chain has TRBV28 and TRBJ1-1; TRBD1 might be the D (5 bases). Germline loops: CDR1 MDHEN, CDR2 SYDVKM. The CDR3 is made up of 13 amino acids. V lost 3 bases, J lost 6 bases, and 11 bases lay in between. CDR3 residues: CASSFIGVPEAFF. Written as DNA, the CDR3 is TGTGCCAGCAGTTTTATAGGGGTCCCTGAAGCTTTCTTT.

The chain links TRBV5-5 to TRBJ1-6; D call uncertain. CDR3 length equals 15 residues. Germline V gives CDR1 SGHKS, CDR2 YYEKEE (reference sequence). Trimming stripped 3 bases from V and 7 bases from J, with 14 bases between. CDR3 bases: TGTGCCAGCAGCTCGGGAAGGGCGGAGAATTCACCCCTCCACTTT. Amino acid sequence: CASSSGRAENSPLHF.